Listed below are T cell receptor beta chains from one sample, sequenced in a study of blood T cell repertoires in COVID-19. Repertoires were generated with immunoSEQ multiplex PCR, while TCRdb's copy carries only in-frame clones and drops some. This sample has about 180,000 clones, with 85% found just once. Source material: peripheral blood. The receptors were gathered from a person aged 70 to 80 with COVID-19, enrolled during active disease. Each CDR3 is given with its conserved first and last residue. Each record gives: J gene, V gene, D gene, clone size, CDR3 DNA, CDR3 protein. A D gene is named only where the DNA matches it firmly. Size is stated for part of the rows, as once, few or many counts, or as a class when the clone is expanded.

>TRBJ2-3|TRBV15|.|.
TGTGCCACCAGCAGAGACCCAGGGTCAGATACGCAGTATTTT
CATSRDPGSDTQYF
>TRBJ2-3|TRBV2|TRBD1|.
TGTGCCAGCCATGGGGGACAGCCTAGCACAGATACGCAGTATTTT
CASHGGQPSTDTQYF
>TRBJ2-7|TRBV6-2/TRBV6-3|.|.
TGTGCCAGCAGCGTCAACTACGAGCAGTACTTC
CASSVNYEQYF
>TRBJ2-1|TRBV7-8|.|.
TGTGCCAGCAGCCCCCTCGATGAGCAGTTCTTC
CASSPLDEQFF
>TRBJ1-5|TRBV7-2|.|.
TGTGCCAGCAGCTTAACGGGGGGCAATCAGCCCCAGCATTTT
CASSLTGGNQPQHF
>TRBJ1-1|TRBV27|TRBD1|few
TGTGCCAGCAGTGTCGGGACAGGGAGGGCAACTGAAGCTTTCTTT
CASSVGTGRATEAFF
>TRBJ1-4|TRBV7-2|TRBD1|.
TGTGCCAGCAGCTTAGGGACAGGTGAAAAACTGTTTTTT
CASSLGTGEKLFF
>TRBJ2-1|TRBV11-2|TRBD2|.
TGTGCCAGCAGCTTAGTACTAGCGGGGGGTGGCAATGAGCAGTTCTTC
CASSLVLAGGGNEQFF
>TRBJ1-2|TRBV6-6|.|.
TGTGCCAGCGCCCTTGGACAGAATAACTATGGCTACACCTTC
CASALGQNNYGYTF
>TRBJ2-6|TRBV23-1|.|.
TGCGCCAGCAGTCTAAAAGGGGAGGACGGACACTCTGGGGCCAACGTCCTGACTTTC
CASSLKGEDGHSGANVLTF
>TRBJ2-3|TRBV20-1|.|.
TGCAGTGCTAGGGGCCCAGATACGCAGTATTTT
CSARGPDTQYF
>TRBJ2-3|TRBV3-1/TRBV3-2|TRBD2|.
TGTGCCAGCAGCCAAGGTCTTGGCGGGGGGTCACACACAGATACGCAGTATTTT
CASSQGLGGGSHTDTQYF